One T cell receptor beta chain is described in this entry. Trimming stripped 5 bases from V and 3 bases from J, with 10 bases between. The CDR3 runs to 13 residues. CDR1 is SGHTA, CDR2 FQGTGA, per germline. The data were taken from a study of blood T cell repertoires in COVID-19. Looking at the study overall: PBMCs, B-cell-depleted T cells, or T cells were the source of the cDNA or gDNA that made up the material.

Authors' methods: Counts of nucleated cells, estimated from reference gene primer amplification, were obtained. Assay used: immunoSEQ multiplex PCR; TCRdb lists only in-frame clones, some missing. V, J and clone size were drawn from that table, and D and trimming were deduced from the DNA. Seen here are around 200,000 clones, roughly nine tenths observed once, and the top ten hold around 1.1%. Material: peripheral blood. J is TRBJ1-1 and V is TRBV7-3; no clear D gene. The clonotype originates from a man under 40 with acute or convalescent COVID-19. The CDR3 region has the DNA TGTGCCAGCAGCGCCCGACTGGACACTGAAGCTTTCTTT. As protein: CASSARLDTEAFF.